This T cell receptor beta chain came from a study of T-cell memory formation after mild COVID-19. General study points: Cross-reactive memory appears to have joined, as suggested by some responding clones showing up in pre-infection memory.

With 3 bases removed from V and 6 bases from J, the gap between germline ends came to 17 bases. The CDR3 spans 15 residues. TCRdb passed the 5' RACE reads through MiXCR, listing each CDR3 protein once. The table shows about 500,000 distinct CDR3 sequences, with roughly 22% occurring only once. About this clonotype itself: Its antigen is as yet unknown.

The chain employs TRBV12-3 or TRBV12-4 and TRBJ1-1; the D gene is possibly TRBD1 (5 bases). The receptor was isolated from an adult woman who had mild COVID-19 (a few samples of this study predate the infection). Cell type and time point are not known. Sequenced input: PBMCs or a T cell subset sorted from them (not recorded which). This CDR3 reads CASSLPGLGRPEAFF. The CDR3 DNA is TGTGCCAGCAGTTTGCCGGGGCTAGGGAGGCCTGAAGCTTTCTTT.